This passage covers 24 T cell receptor beta chains from one sample sequenced in a study of blood T cells in healthy people across ages. A second about 7 to 11 cycle PCR used barcoded and J-beta primers. TCRdb re-derived calls from the 5' RACE reads in MiXCR, one entry per CDR3 protein. This table holds around 1.7 million distinct CDR3 sequences, 28% found once. The sequenced sample was blood. These receptors all come from a woman in her twenties or thirties in good health.

J is TRBJ2-1 and V is TRBV9; TRBD2 matches 14 bases. CDR1 SGDLS and CDR2 YYNGEE come from the germline V gene. The CDR3 totals 16 residues. The V segment lost 0 bases and the J segment 8 bases; nucleotides outside the gene matches: 4. The CDR3 protein is CASSVGGLAGADEQFF. Here the CDR3 DNA reads TGTGCCAGCAGCGTAGGGGGACTAGCGGGAGCTGATGAGCAGTTCTTC.

This clonotype was seen a handful of times. J is TRBJ1-3 and V is TRBV20-1; D not resolved. CDR1 is DFQATT, CDR2 SNEGSKA, per germline (reference sequence). V lost 6 bases and J 4 bases, leaving 10 bases between the germline ends. The CDR3 is 12 residues long. The CDR3 DNA sequence: TGCAGTGCACTCCGGACGGGAAACACCATATATTTT. Translating gives CSALRTGNTIYF.

This chain uses TRBV5-1 with TRBJ1-1; D is uncertain. The germline V gene encodes CDR1 SGHRS and CDR2 YFSETQ. V gave up 3 bases and J gave up 2 bases, with 11 bases separating them. This CDR3 has 14 residues. CDR3 nucleotide sequence: TGCGCCAGCAGCTCTGTCGACACCAACACTGAAGCTTTCTTT. This translates into CASSSVDTNTEAFF.

The chain joins TRBV5-1 to TRBJ1-3; D possibly corresponds to TRBD1 (5 bases). Germline lookup yields CDR1 SGHRS and CDR2 YFSETQ. Trimming shortened V by 4 bases and J by 0 bases, and 14 bases separated the two germline ends. The CDR3 runs 16 residues. The CDR3 DNA follows: TGCGCCAGCAGCCCTGGAAATGGGGGCTCTGGAAACACCATATATTTT. It specifies CASSPGNGGSGNTIYF.

This clonotype came up many times. The DNA for the CDR3 is TGCAGCTTTGGGGACAGGGCCTACGAGCAGTACTTC. Translation: CSFGDRAYEQYF. The chain carries TRBV29-1 and TRBJ2-7, with 9 positions matching TRBD1. Germline V gives CDR1 SQVTM, CDR2 ANQGSEA. Trimming removed 8 bases from V and 2 bases from J; junction bases left unmatched: 4. This CDR3 has 12 residues.

This chain joins TRBV9 and TRBJ2-2; D is uncertain. Germline values: CDR1 SGDLS, CDR2 YYNGEE. Trimming stripped 0 bases from V and 0 bases from J, with 12 bases between. The CDR3 extends over 17 amino acids. The CDR3 protein is CASSVGLGEPNTGELFF. As DNA, the CDR3 is TGTGCCAGCAGCGTAGGACTTGGGGAACCGAACACCGGGGAGCTGTTTTTT.

This clonotype was seen ten or more times. This chain connects TRBV7-2 to TRBJ2-7; D not certain. The germline V and J ends were trimmed by 3 bases and 7 bases, with 10 bases remaining between them. Per the germline V gene, CDR1 is SGHTA and CDR2 is FQGNSA. This CDR3 comprises 12 residues. In DNA, the CDR3 is TGTGCCAGCAGCTTGACTTCCGAAGAGCAGTACTTC. This sequence encodes CASSLTSEEQYF. Based on the CDR3 plus reference TRBV7-2 and TRBJ2-7, the full variable domain is GAGVSQSPSNKVTEKGKDVELRCDPISGHTALYWYRQSLGQGLEFLIYFQGNSAPDKSGLPSDRFSAERTGGSVSTLTIQRTQQEDSAVYLCASSLTSEEQYFGPGTRLTVT.

This clonotype came up many times. V and J are TRBV10-1 and TRBJ2-7; 7 positions match TRBD2. Germline V gene sequence: CDR1 WNHNN, CDR2 SYGVQD (reference sequence). This CDR3 comprises 15 residues. Losses at the gene ends were 2 bases for V and 4 bases for J; bases not matched to a gene: 8. The CDR3 coding sequence is TGCGCCAGCAGTGAGGGCGGGAGTTCGTCTTACGAGCAGTACTTC. Translating it yields CASSEGGSSSYEQYF.

The chain joins TRBV4-1 to TRBJ2-3; possible D gene TRBD2, 5 bases. The CDR3 totals 17 residues. V was clipped by 1 base and J by 0 bases, with 14 bases between them. The germline V gene encodes CDR1 MGHRA and CDR2 YSYEKL. The CDR3 loop is CASSQGSTITSTDTQYF. DNA for the CDR3: TGCGCCAGCAGCCAAGGGTCGACTATTACTAGCACAGATACGCAGTATTTT.

This clonotype has only a few counts. The V and J genes are TRBV4-2 and TRBJ1-4, with no clear D. CDR3 length: 16 residues. Germline CDR1 and CDR2: LGHNA and YNFKEQ. V gave up 3 bases and J gave up 4 bases, with 15 bases separating them. The chain's CDR3 is CASSQEGRRVNEKLFF. CDR3 DNA sequence: TGTGCCAGCAGCCAGGAAGGACGTAGGGTTAATGAAAAACTGTTTTTT.

The V call is TRBV6-1, the J call TRBJ1-5, with 7 nucleotides matching TRBD1. V lost 3 bases and J lost 8; bases outside the gene matches: 34. This CDR3 spans 23 amino acids. The germline V gene encodes CDR1 MNHNS and CDR2 SASEGT. The CDR3 region is CASSEGTWPVRTGSRSVVKPQHF. The CDR3 region has the DNA TGTGCCAGCAGTGAGGGTACCTGGCCCGTTCGGACAGGCTCCAGGAGTGTTGTAAAGCCCCAGCATTTT.

This chain uses TRBV6-2 or TRBV6-3 with TRBJ2-5, with D possibly being TRBD1 or TRBD2 (5 bases each). The CDR3 loop spans 12 amino acids. V lost 5 bases and J lost 12, with 16 bases in between. The germline CDR1 and CDR2 sequences are MNHEY and SVGEGT. CDR3 nucleotides: TGTGCCAGCAGTGACTACTCAGGGTTTGAGTACTTC. It codes for CASSDYSGFEYF.

This clonotype has only a few counts. In nucleotides, the CDR3 is TGTGCCAGCAGCCCCTGGGACAGGGGAGAAGAGACCCAGTACTTC. Protein product: CASSPWDRGEETQYF. The chain is built from TRBV7-7 and TRBJ2-5; 10 positions match TRBD1. Germline V CDR1 and CDR2: SSHAT, FNYEAQ (reference sequence). Trimming removed 5 bases from V and 3 bases from J; junction bases left unmatched: 6. The CDR3 has 15 residues.

This chain connects TRBV28 to TRBJ2-4; 9 bases are a match to TRBD2. J lost 2 bases, V lost 7 bases, and 3 bases had no gene match. In germline, CDR1 is MDHEN, CDR2 SYDVKM. The CDR3 totals 14 residues. CDR3 in amino acids: CASTLAGTKNIQYF. The CDR3 DNA reads as TGTGCCAGCACCCTAGCGGGGACCAAAAACATTCAGTACTTC.

This clonotype was recorded only once. This chain connects TRBV2 to TRBJ2-3; 10 bases are a match to TRBD1. The CDR3 runs 14 residues. V lost 6 bases, J lost 5 bases, and 5 bases stayed unmatched. Germline CDR1 reads SNHLY; CDR2 reads FYNNEI. The CDR3 DNA follows: TGTGCCAGCAGGTGGGACAGGGGTAGAGATACGCAGTATTTT. Amino acids: CASRWDRGRDTQYF.

This clonotype was detected many times. V usage is TRBV3-1 and J usage is TRBJ2-7, with D unresolved. Trimming shortened V by 2 bases and J by 2 bases, and 10 bases separated the two germline ends. The germline CDR1 and CDR2 sequences are LGHDT and YNNKEL (reference sequence). This CDR3 comprises 14 residues. The CDR3 coding sequence is TGTGCCAGCAGCCAAAACACTGGGACCTACGAGCAGTACTTC. Translated, it gives CASSQNTGTYEQYF.

This clonotype was seen only a few times. A much larger clone lies one base from this, so it may be a read error. The V gene is TRBV13, the J gene TRBJ2-7, with D perhaps TRBD1 (5 bases). Deletions cut 6 bases from V and 4 bases from J, with 10 bases between. The CDR3 is 12 residues long. Germline V gene data show CDR1 as PRHDT and CDR2 as FYEKMQ (reference sequence). The CDR3 here is CASRYDRYEQYF. The CDR3 DNA follows: TGTGCCAGCAGATACGACAGATACGAGCAGTACTTC.

The CDR3 sequence is CASSAGQGDSPLHF. The CDR3 DNA reads TGTGCCAGCAGCGCCGGACAGGGTGATTCACCCCTCCACTTT. This rearrangement joins TRBV9 to TRBJ1-6; 8 bases align to TRBD1. This CDR3 spans 14 amino acids. V lost 3 bases and J lost 8; bases outside the gene matches: 4. CDR1 and CDR2 from the germline V gene are SGDLS and YYNGEE.

Worth noting for this clonotype: A much larger clone is a single base away; this may be a read error. The chain carries TRBV5-6 and TRBJ2-7; 15 bases match TRBD2. Germline CDR1 and CDR2: SGHDT and YYEEEE. The CDR3 length is 18 residues. This CDR3 is CASSSGLAGGPSSYVQYF. The CDR3 bases are TGTGCCAGCAGCTCTGGACTAGCGGGAGGGCCAAGCTCCTACGTGCAGTACTTC.

The V and J genes are TRBV7-2 and TRBJ1-5; D might be TRBD1 (5 bases). The CDR3 has 17 amino acids. The germline V gene encodes CDR1 SGHTA and CDR2 FQGNSA. Trimming stripped 5 bases from V and 4 bases from J, with 21 bases between. CDR3 sequence: CASSPEIGARGNQPQHF. The CDR3 DNA reads as TGTGCCAGCAGCCCTGAGATCGGGGCCCGAGGGAATCAGCCCCAGCATTTT.

V is TRBV7-9 and J is TRBJ2-1; no clear D gene. With 5 bases removed from V and 5 bases from J, the gap between germline ends came to 13 bases. The CDR3 extends over 14 amino acids. Germline CDR1 reads SEHNR; CDR2 reads FQNEAQ (reference sequence). This CDR3 is CASSRVLVHNEQFF. The CDR3 DNA reads as TGTGCCAGCAGCCGGGTCCTAGTCCACAATGAGCAGTTCTTC.

The genes are TRBV3-1 and TRBJ2-7, with 12 positions matching TRBD2. Germline V gene data show CDR1 as LGHDT and CDR2 as YNNKEL (reference sequence). The ends lost 3 bases at V and 7 bases at J; junction bases unmatched: 19. This CDR3 region has 19 residues. CDR3 DNA: TGTGCCAGCAGCCAGGTGGGACTAGCGGGTTATTACTCCTACAATGAGCAGTACTTC. This translates into CASSQVGLAGYYSYNEQYF.

This clonotype was seen only a few times. This chain connects TRBV12-3 or TRBV12-4 to TRBJ2-7; perhaps D is TRBD1 or TRBD2 (5 bases each). This CDR3 region has 15 residues. The germline V and J ends were trimmed by 6 bases and 4 bases, with 19 bases remaining between them. The CDR3 region is CASSWLRGSMYEQYF. In DNA, the CDR3 is TGTGCCAGCAGCTGGTTGAGGGGCAGTATGTACGAGCAGTACTTC.

The rearrangement links TRBV19 to TRBJ1-1; 8 bases are a match to TRBD1. Germline loops: CDR1 LNHDA, CDR2 SQIVND (reference sequence). The CDR3 is made up of 15 amino acids. Germline trimming cut 6 bases from V and 3 bases from J; bases unmatched to any gene: 9. This CDR3 reads CASSLGTGADTEAFF. The CDR3 DNA reads as TGTGCCAGTAGCCTAGGGACAGGAGCTGACACTGAAGCTTTCTTT.